The entry below gives a single T cell receptor (beta chain) sequence along with its context. This entry is derived from a study of blood T cell repertoires in COVID-19. Sequenced by immunoSEQ multiplex PCR; TCRdb stores in-frame clones only, minus some. The data hold 150,000 to 200,000 clones, with more than 80% observed a single time. Germline CDR1 MNHNS, CDR2 SASEGT. CDR3 length: 15 residues. Trimming removed 1 base from V and 7 bases from J, with 17 bases in between. Sequencing was performed on peripheral blood. The sequence was obtained from a human donor in a cohort sampled during active COVID-19. The rearrangement links TRBV6-1 to TRBJ2-7, with D possibly being TRBD2 (5 bases). CDR3 residues: CASSEVVGRSGEQYF. CDR3 nucleotides: TGTGCCAGCAGTGAAGTGGTAGGTCGGTCGGGGGAGCAGTACTTC.